This T cell receptor beta chain was sequenced for a study of cytomegalovirus exposure and HLA in healthy donors. Findings of the study overall: In a later analysis, across HLA loci, associated TCR counts were highest for DRB1, lowest for HLA-C. In the analysis, some V segments, TRBV6-2 and TRBV6-3 included, were excluded as indistinguishable. Accurate predictions that matched the HLA-A and HLA-B alleles of most subjects were reportedly made from TCR beta sequences.

As for this clone: Its target is unknown.

CDR1 is GTSNPN, CDR2 SVGIG, per germline (reference sequence). V gave up 4 bases and J gave up 0 bases, with 10 bases separating them. The CDR3 has 14 amino acids. Those who donated were healthy bone marrow donors. Vbeta (60) and Jbeta (13) primers were used in the PCR. Produced via immunoSEQ multiplex PCR; TCRdb's table is partial and in-frame only. This table lists 100,000 to 150,000 clones. The source material was PBMCs. The TCR sequence derives from a man younger than 35 in good health and CMV-seronegative. V usage is TRBV30 and J usage is TRBJ2-1, with D perhaps TRBD2 (5 bases). The CDR3 here is CAWTVGGSYNEQFF. For the CDR3, the DNA is TGTGCCTGGACCGTAGGAGGCTCCTACAATGAGCAGTTCTTC.